The 28 T cell receptor beta chains reported below all come from one sample, sequenced in a study of T cell responses to AZD1222 COVID-19 vaccine. Measured with immunoSEQ multiplex PCR; TCRdb has only the in-frame clones, and not every one. The sample gives 86,000 or so clones, about nine tenths of which show up once; 6.9% is in the top ten. The source material was peripheral blood, sampled 28 days after the second AZD1222 dose. The receptors were sampled from an adult who received the AZD1222 COVID-19 vaccine.

The V gene is TRBV2, the J gene TRBJ1-1, with 11 bases aligning to TRBD1. This CDR3 spans 13 amino acids. Germline V lookup: CDR1 SNHLY, CDR2 FYNNEI. Trimming cost V 6 bases and J 5 bases; bases outside gene matches: 2. CDR3 region: CASRGQGATEAFF. In nucleotides, the CDR3 is TGTGCCAGCAGAGGACAGGGGGCAACTGAAGCTTTCTTT.

The rearrangement joins TRBV9 to TRBJ2-2; unclear D gene. The CDR3 extends over 14 amino acids. V was trimmed by 0 bases and J by 5 bases, leaving 8 bases between them. CDR1 and CDR2 (germline): SGDLS, YYNGEE. CDR3 bases: TGTGCCAGCAGCGTAGCTTGGGGAACCGGGGAGCTGTTTTTT. It encodes CASSVAWGTGELFF.

The genes are TRBV19 and TRBJ2-5; the D gene is possibly TRBD2 (6 bases). Trimming removed 5 bases at V and 5 bases at J, with 6 bases between. Germline CDR1 is LNHDA and CDR2 is SQIVND (reference sequence). The CDR3 extends over 11 amino acids. CDR3 DNA: TGTGCCAGTAGTGCGGGGGAGACCCAGTACTTC. Residues: CASSAGETQYF.

The rearrangement uses TRBV28 and TRBJ2-1, with 9 nucleotides matching TRBD1. The CDR3 totals 18 residues. V dropped 5 bases and J dropped 3; count of bases not matched to a gene: 14. CDR1 and CDR2 from the germline V gene are MDHEN and SYDVKM. This CDR3 is CASSPLLQGALGYNEQFF. CDR3 in DNA: TGTGCCAGCAGTCCCCTCTTACAGGGGGCCTTAGGCTACAATGAGCAGTTCTTC.

This clone was found once. The chain carries TRBV5-6 and TRBJ1-2; 7 bases align to TRBD1. Unmatched junction bases numbered 8, after V lost 4 bases and J lost 2 bases. CDR3 length equals 15 residues. Per the germline V gene, CDR1 is SGHDT and CDR2 is YYEEEE. Here the CDR3 reads CASSDGPGGNYGYTF. DNA of the CDR3: TGTGCCAGCAGCGACGGGCCAGGGGGGAACTATGGCTACACCTTC.

J is TRBJ1-4 and V is TRBV7-2, with 7 nucleotides matching TRBD1. Germline V lookup: CDR1 SGHTA, CDR2 FQGNSA. The junction had 6 bases not matched to a gene; V was cut back by 0 bases and J by 8 bases. The CDR3 is 15 residues long. The CDR3, as DNA: TGTGCCAGCAGCTTAGCAGCCAGGGGGGAAGAAAAACTGTTTTTT. Translation: CASSLAARGEEKLFF.

This clone appeared once. The chain carries TRBV2 and TRBJ2-7; 7 nucleotides agree with TRBD1. Germline CDR1 reads SNHLY; CDR2 reads FYNNEI. The V segment lost 4 bases and the J segment 5 bases; nucleotides outside the gene matches: 11. The CDR3 consists of 15 residues. The CDR3 DNA is TGTGCCAGCAGTGGAGAGGGGGCAGGGGATCACGAGCAGTACTTC. Protein product: CASSGEGAGDHEQYF.

The rearrangement uses TRBV3-1 (or the pseudogene TRBV3-2) and TRBJ2-1; D uncertain. The V gene's germline CDR1 is LGHDT and CDR2 YNNKEL (reference sequence). Trimming stripped 1 base from V and 1 base from J, with 17 bases between. CDR3 length: 18 residues. The CDR3 nucleotides read TGTGCCAGCAGCCAAGCGGATCTGCCCCCCATGTCCTACAATGAGCAGTTCTTC. Its translation: CASSQADLPPMSYNEQFF.

The rearrangement uses TRBV6-2 or TRBV6-3 and TRBJ1-1, with D perhaps matching TRBD1 (6 bases). The germline V gene has CDR1 MNHEY and CDR2 SVGEGT. V shed 2 bases and J shed 3 bases, with 10 bases lying between them. There are 14 residues in the CDR3. The CDR3 loop is CASSYPNRDTEAFF. The CDR3 bases are TGTGCCAGCAGTTACCCGAACAGGGACACTGAAGCTTTCTTT.

The gene calls are TRBV14 and TRBJ2-1; maybe TRBD1 (5 bases). Germline-derived CDR1 and CDR2 are SGHDN and FVKESK. The length of the CDR3 is 14 residues. V gave up 4 bases and J gave up 8 bases, with 15 bases separating them. In nucleotides, the CDR3 is TGTGCCAGCAGCCTACAGGTAATATTGGATGAGCAGTTCTTC. Translated, it gives CASSLQVILDEQFF.

This chain uses TRBV19 with TRBJ2-5, with 11 bases identical to TRBD1. V shed 9 bases, J shed 5 bases, and the junction held 11 bases outside the gene matches. CDR3 length: 15 amino acids. Germline CDR1 LNHDA, CDR2 SQIVND (reference sequence). CDR3 residues: CARKTGTGGSETQYF. In DNA form, the CDR3 reads TGTGCCAGAAAAACCGGGACAGGGGGGTCGGAGACCCAGTACTTC.

The chain carries TRBV7-2 and TRBJ2-3; 7 bases agree with TRBD2. Germline CDR1 is SGHTA and CDR2 is FQGNSA. CDR3 length: 19 amino acids. V shed 1 base and J 4 bases; nucleotides not matched to a gene: 17. CDR3 nucleotide sequence: TGTGCCAGCAGCTTAGAGGAGCGGGATTACGTTCGGTCGTCAGATACGCAGTATTTT. Translated, it gives CASSLEERDYVRSSDTQYF.

CDR3 residues: CATGVLGEETQYF. The DNA of the CDR3 is TGTGCCACCGGGGTCCTAGGGGAAGAGACCCAGTACTTC. The chain recombines TRBV24-1 with TRBJ2-5, with D possibly matching TRBD1 (5 bases). CDR1 KGHDR and CDR2 SFDVKD come from the germline V gene. Trimming left V 9 bases short and J 3 bases short, with 13 bases between. This CDR3 contains 13 residues.

The rearrangement uses TRBV5-1 and TRBJ1-5; 7 bases agree with TRBD1. V gave up 0 bases and J gave up 4 bases; unmatched junction bases: 7. This CDR3 contains 16 residues. The V gene's germline CDR1 is SGHRS and CDR2 YFSETQ. The CDR3 here is CASSLGDSFPNQPQHF. The CDR3 nucleotides read TGCGCCAGCAGCTTGGGGGACAGCTTCCCAAATCAGCCCCAGCATTTT.

The rearrangement links TRBV5-4 to TRBJ1-1, with a tentative D call TRBD1 (5 bases). The CDR3 runs to 14 residues. Germline CDR1 and CDR2: SGHNT and YYREEE (reference sequence). V was trimmed by 2 bases and J by 3 bases, leaving 11 bases between them. The CDR3 here is CASSFSGGHTEAFF. The CDR3 DNA sequence: TGTGCCAGCAGCTTCTCCGGGGGACACACTGAAGCTTTCTTT.

The chain combines TRBV9 with TRBJ1-6, with TRBD1 matching over 7 bases. The ends lost 5 bases at V and 7 bases at J; junction bases unmatched: 9. Germline V gives CDR1 SGDLS, CDR2 YYNGEE. The length of the CDR3 is 15 residues. In DNA form, the CDR3 reads TGTGCCAGCAGGAGGGAGGGGGCAAGGAATTCACCCCTCCACTTT. Its protein is CASRREGARNSPLHF.

This clone has more than one count but fewer than ten. This chain joins TRBV6-5 and TRBJ2-6; D may be TRBD1 (7 bases). Trimming removed 8 bases from V and 4 bases from J, with 12 bases in between. This CDR3 region has 14 residues. Germline CDR1 and CDR2: MNHEY and SVGAGI. The CDR3, as DNA: TGTGCCAGCCAGGGGGGCCCGGGGGCCAACGTCCTGACTTTC. This gives the protein CASQGGPGANVLTF.

The chain joins TRBV6-5 to TRBJ1-1; D may be TRBD1 (6 bases). The CDR3 extends over 14 amino acids. Trimming shortened V by 0 bases and J by 4 bases, and 9 bases separated the two germline ends. CDR1 MNHEY and CDR2 SVGAGI come from the germline V gene. The CDR3 DNA follows: TGTGCCAGCAGTTACTCGAGAGGGGGCACTGAAGCTTTCTTT. Residues: CASSYSRGGTEAFF.

The rearrangement joins TRBV5-1 to TRBJ2-2, with D uncertain. Germline CDR1 is SGHRS and CDR2 is YFSETQ. The CDR3 length is 12 residues. V was shortened by 5 bases and J by 6 bases, with 8 bases between the two germline ends. CDR3 sequence (DNA): TGCGCCAGCAGTGAAATCGCCGGGGAGCTGTTTTTT. Its translation: CASSEIAGELFF.

The genes are TRBV6-2 or TRBV6-3 and TRBJ2-2, with no clear D. The germline CDR1 and CDR2 sequences are MNHEY and SVGEGT. V was trimmed by 3 bases and J by 7 bases, leaving 9 bases between them. The CDR3 consists of 13 residues. CDR3 nucleotide sequence: TGTGCCAGCAGTTATGAGGCCGGCGGGGAGCTGTTTTTT. It codes for CASSYEAGGELFF.

This rearrangement joins TRBV3-1 (or the pseudogene TRBV3-2) to TRBJ2-1, with D unclear. Germline CDR1 is LGHDT and CDR2 is YNNKEL (reference sequence). V gave up 4 bases and J gave up 7 bases, with 14 bases separating them. The CDR3 is 14 amino acids. The CDR3 coding sequence is TGTGCCAGCAGCCCGCTACCGGACCGGAATGAGCAGTTCTTC. It specifies CASSPLPDRNEQFF.

The rearrangement joins TRBV29-1 to TRBJ2-5; 7 bases agree with TRBD2. CDR3 size: 14 residues. Trimming cost V 0 bases and J 0 bases; bases outside gene matches: 1. Germline V lookup: CDR1 SQVTM, CDR2 ANQGSEA. The CDR3 region is CSVEDGGYQETQYF. The CDR3 DNA reads TGCAGCGTTGAAGACGGGGGGTACCAAGAGACCCAGTACTTC. The variable domain in full, with the rest retrieved from reference TRBV29-1 and TRBJ2-5, is SAVISQKPSRDICQRGTSLTIQCQVDSQVTMMFWYRQQPGQSLTLIATANQGSEATYESGFVIDKFPISRPNLTFSTLTVSNMSPEDSSIYLCSVEDGGYQETQYFGPGTRLLVL.

V usage is TRBV6-2 or TRBV6-3 and J usage is TRBJ2-1, with 9 positions matching TRBD1. Germline assignment: CDR1 MNHEY and CDR2 SVGEGT. The CDR3 contains 15 residues. V gave up 4 bases and J gave up 13 bases; unmatched junction bases: 14. The CDR3: CASSWDRATYNGQFF. The DNA of the CDR3 is TGTGCCAGCAGTTGGGACAGGGCCACCTACAATGGTCAGTTCTTC.

V is TRBV6-4 and J is TRBJ2-1; 9 bases are shared with TRBD2. V lost 3 bases to trimming and J lost 6 bases; unmatched junction nucleotides: 3. The CDR3 is 14 residues long. Germline V gives CDR1 MRHNA, CDR2 SNTAGT. CDR3 bases: TGTGCCAGCAGTGAGGGTAGCGGGAGCAATGAGCAGTTCTTC. This gives the protein CASSEGSGSNEQFF.

The V and J genes are TRBV14 and TRBJ1-6; the D gene is possibly TRBD1 (5 bases). V lost 0 bases to trimming and J lost 5 bases, with 14 bases between them. CDR1 and CDR2 from the germline V gene are SGHDN and FVKESK. This CDR3 contains 17 residues. The CDR3 nucleotides read TGTGCCAGCAGCCAAGATCGGGGCGTCCGACATAATTCACCCCTCCACTTT. Translation: CASSQDRGVRHNSPLHF.

The V gene is TRBV4-3, the J gene TRBJ2-3; TRBD2 agrees at 7 bases. With 5 bases clipped from V and 6 bases from J, the junction kept 11 bases outside the gene matches. This CDR3 contains 15 residues. Germline V CDR1 and CDR2: LGHNA, YSLEER. The DNA for the CDR3 is TGCGCCAGCAGCTCCGCAGCGGGAATAAGGGATACGCAGTATTTT. This sequence encodes CASSSAAGIRDTQYF.

This clone was seen more than once but under ten times. The V call is TRBV7-9, the J call TRBJ2-1; the D gene is possibly TRBD1 (5 bases). Looked up from germline, CDR1 is SEHNR and CDR2 is FQNEAQ (reference sequence). Trimming cost V 5 bases and J 5 bases, with 22 bases left between them. There are 17 residues in the CDR3. CDR3 in DNA: TGTGCCAGCAGCCCCCCGTTCCGGACATCTCCGCACAATGAGCAGTTCTTC. Protein sequence: CASSPPFRTSPHNEQFF.

This clone was seen a few times. The chain combines TRBV5-4 with TRBJ2-5, with 8 bases matching TRBD1. This CDR3 has 15 residues. The germline V gene encodes CDR1 SGHNT and CDR2 YYREEE (reference sequence). Losses at the gene ends were 4 bases for V and 5 bases for J; bases not matched to a gene: 10. The CDR3 spells CASSLDRGIRETQYF. In nucleotides, the CDR3 is TGTGCCAGCAGCCTCGACAGGGGAATACGGGAGACCCAGTACTTC.